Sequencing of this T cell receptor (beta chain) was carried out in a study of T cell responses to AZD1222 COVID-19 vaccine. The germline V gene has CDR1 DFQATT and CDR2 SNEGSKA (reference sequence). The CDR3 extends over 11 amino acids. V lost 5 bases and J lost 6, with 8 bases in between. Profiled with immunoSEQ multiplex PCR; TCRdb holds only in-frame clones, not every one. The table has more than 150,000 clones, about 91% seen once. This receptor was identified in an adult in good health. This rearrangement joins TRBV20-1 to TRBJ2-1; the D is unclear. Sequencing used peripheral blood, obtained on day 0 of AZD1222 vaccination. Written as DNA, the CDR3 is TGCAGTGCTTCCCGACTCAATGAGCAGTTCTTC. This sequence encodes CSASRLNEQFF.